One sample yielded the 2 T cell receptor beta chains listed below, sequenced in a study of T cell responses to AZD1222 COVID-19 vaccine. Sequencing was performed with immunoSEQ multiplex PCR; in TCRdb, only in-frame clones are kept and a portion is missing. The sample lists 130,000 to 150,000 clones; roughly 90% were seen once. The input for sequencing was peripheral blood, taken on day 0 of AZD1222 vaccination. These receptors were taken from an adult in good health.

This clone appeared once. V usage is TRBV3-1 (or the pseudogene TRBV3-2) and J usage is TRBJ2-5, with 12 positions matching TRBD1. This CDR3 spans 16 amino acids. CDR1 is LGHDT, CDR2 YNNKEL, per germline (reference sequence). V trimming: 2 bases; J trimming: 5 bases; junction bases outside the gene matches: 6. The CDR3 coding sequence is TGTGCCAGCAGCCAACAGCCCGGGACAGGGGGCGAGACCCAGTACTTC. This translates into CASSQQPGTGGETQYF.

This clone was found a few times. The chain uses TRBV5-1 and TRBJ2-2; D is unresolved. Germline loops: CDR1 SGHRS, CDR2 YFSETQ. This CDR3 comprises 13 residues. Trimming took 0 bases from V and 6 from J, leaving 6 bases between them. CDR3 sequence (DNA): TGCGCCAGCAGCTTGGCCACGGCCGGGGAGCTGTTTTTT. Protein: CASSLATAGELFF.